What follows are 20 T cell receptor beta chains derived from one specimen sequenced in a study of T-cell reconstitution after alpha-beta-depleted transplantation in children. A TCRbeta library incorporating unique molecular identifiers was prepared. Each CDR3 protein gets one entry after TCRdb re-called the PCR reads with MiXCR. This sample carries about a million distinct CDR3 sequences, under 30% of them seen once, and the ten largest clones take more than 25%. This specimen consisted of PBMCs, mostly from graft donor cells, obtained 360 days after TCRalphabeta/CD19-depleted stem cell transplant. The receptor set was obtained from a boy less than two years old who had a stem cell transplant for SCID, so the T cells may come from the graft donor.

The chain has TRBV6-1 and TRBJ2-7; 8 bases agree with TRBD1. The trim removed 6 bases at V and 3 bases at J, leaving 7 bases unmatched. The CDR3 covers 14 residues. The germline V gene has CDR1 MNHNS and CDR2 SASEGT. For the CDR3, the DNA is TGTGCCAGCAGGTGGACAGGGTTACACTACGAGCAGTACTTC. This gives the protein CASRWTGLHYEQYF.

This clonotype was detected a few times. CDR3 residues: CASKVGPYGYTF. The DNA for the CDR3 is TGTGCCAGCAAGGTGGGACCCTATGGCTACACCTTC. The genes are TRBV12-3 or TRBV12-4 and TRBJ1-2, with D possibly being TRBD1 (5 bases). The CDR3 totals 12 residues. With 7 bases removed from V and 4 bases from J, the gap between germline ends came to 10 bases.

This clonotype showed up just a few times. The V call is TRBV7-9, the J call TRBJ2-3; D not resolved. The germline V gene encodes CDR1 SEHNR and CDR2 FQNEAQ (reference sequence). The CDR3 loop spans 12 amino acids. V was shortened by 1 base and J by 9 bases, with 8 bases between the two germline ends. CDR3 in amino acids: CASSLDVRTQYF. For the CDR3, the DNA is TGTGCCAGCAGCTTAGACGTCAGAACGCAGTATTTT.

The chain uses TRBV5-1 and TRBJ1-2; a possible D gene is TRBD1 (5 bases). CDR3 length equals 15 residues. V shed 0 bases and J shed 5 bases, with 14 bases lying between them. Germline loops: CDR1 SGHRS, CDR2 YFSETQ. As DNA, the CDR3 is TGCGCCAGCAGCTTGGACCTAGGGGCAGGTTATGGCTACACCTTC. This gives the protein CASSLDLGAGYGYTF.

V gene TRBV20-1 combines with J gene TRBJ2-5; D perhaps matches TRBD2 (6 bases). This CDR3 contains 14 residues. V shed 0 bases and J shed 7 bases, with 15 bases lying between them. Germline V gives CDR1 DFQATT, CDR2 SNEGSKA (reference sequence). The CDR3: CSARDGRDLGTQYF. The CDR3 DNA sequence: TGCAGTGCTAGAGACGGGCGGGATTTAGGGACCCAGTACTTC.

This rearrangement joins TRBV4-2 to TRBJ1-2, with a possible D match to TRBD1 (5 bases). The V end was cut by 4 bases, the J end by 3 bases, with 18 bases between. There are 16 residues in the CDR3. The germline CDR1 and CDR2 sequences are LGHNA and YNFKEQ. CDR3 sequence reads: CASSRTNSGAHYGYTF. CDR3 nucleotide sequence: TGTGCCAGCAGCCGCACCAACTCCGGGGCTCACTATGGCTACACCTTC.

In DNA form, the CDR3 reads TGCGCCAGCAGCCCGGGAGGCCGGGCGTCCCTCGGCGCCAGTTTCAGCACAGATACGCAGTATTTT. As protein: CASSPGGRASLGASFSTDTQYF. This chain uses TRBV5-1 with TRBJ2-3; TRBD2 agrees at 7 bases. With V trimmed by 4 bases and J by 0 bases, 26 bases remained unmatched. The CDR3 is made up of 22 amino acids. CDR1 is SGHRS and CDR2 is YFSETQ in the germline V gene.

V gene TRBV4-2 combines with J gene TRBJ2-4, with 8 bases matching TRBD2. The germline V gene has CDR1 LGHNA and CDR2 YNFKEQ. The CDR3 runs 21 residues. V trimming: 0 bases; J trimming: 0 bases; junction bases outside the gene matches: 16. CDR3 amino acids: CASSQERSFSGGQLAKNIQYF. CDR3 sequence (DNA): TGTGCCAGCAGCCAAGAACGAAGCTTCTCGGGGGGGCAGCTAGCCAAAAACATTCAGTACTTC.

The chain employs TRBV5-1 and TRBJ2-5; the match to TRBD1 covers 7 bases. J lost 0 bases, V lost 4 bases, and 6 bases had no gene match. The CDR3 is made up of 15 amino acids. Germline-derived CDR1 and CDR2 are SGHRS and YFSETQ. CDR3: CASSPLGQDQETQYF. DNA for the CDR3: TGCGCCAGCAGCCCCCTCGGACAGGACCAAGAGACCCAGTACTTC.

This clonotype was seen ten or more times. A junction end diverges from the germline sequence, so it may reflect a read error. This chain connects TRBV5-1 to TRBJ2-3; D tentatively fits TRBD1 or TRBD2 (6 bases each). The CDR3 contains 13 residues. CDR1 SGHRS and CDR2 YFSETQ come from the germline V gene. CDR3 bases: TGTGCCAGCAGCTCCGGGGGCGGGGATACGCAGTATTTT. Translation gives CASSSGGGDTQYF.

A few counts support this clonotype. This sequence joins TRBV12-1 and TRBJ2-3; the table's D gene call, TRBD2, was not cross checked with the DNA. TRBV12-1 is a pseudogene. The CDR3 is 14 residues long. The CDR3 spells CASSFDRWRDTQYF. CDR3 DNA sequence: TGTGCCAGCAGCTTTGACCGCTGGAGAGATACGCAGTATTTT.

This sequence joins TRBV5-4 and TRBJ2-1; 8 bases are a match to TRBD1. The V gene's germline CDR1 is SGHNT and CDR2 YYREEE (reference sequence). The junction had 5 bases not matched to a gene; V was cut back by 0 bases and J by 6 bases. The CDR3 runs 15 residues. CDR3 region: CASSLVYQGANEQFF. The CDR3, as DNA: TGTGCCAGCAGCTTGGTCTATCAGGGGGCCAATGAGCAGTTCTTC.

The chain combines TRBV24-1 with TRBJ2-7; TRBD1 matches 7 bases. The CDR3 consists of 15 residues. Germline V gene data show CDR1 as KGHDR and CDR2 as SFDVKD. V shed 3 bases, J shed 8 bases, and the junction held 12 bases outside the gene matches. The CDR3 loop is CATSDIDRVEGKQYF. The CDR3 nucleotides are TGTGCCACCAGTGATATCGACAGGGTTGAGGGTAAGCAGTACTTC.

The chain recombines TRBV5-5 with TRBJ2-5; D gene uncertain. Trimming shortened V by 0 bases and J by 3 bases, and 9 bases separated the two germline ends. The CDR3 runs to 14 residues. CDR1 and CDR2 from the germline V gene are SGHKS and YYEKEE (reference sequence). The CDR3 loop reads CASSLGLPKETQYF. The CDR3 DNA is TGTGCCAGCAGCTTGGGACTGCCGAAAGAGACCCAGTACTTC.

Here the CDR3 reads CASSLDLGGSYNEQFF. CDR3 sequence (DNA): TGCGCCAGCAGCTTGGATTTGGGGGGGTCCTACAATGAGCAGTTCTTC. The chain is built from TRBV5-1 and TRBJ2-1; 7 bases are shared with TRBD2. Germline-derived CDR1 and CDR2 are SGHRS and YFSETQ. V lost 0 bases, J lost 1 base, and 4 bases stayed unmatched. This CDR3 spans 16 amino acids.

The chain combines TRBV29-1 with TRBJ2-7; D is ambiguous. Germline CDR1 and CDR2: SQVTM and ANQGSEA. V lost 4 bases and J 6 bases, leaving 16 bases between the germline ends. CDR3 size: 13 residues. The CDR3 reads CSVVGGWFGEQYF. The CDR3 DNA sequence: TGCAGCGTTGTCGGTGGGTGGTTCGGCGAGCAGTACTTC.

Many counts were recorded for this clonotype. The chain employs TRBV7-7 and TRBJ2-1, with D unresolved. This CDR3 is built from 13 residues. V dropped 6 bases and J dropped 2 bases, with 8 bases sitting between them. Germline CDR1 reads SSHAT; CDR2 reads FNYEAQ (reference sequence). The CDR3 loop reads CASSNAPYNEQFF. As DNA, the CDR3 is TGTGCCAGCAGTAACGCTCCCTACAATGAGCAGTTCTTC.

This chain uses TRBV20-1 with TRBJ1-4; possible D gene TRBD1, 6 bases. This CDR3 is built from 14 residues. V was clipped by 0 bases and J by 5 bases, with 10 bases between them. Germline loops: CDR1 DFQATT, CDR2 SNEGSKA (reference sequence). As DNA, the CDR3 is TGCAGTGCTAGAGACCGGACAGTGAATGAAAAACTGTTTTTT. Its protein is CSARDRTVNEKLFF.

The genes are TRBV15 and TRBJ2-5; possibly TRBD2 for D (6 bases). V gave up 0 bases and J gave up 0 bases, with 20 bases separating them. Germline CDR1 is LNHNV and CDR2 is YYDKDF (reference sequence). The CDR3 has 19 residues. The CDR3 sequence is CATSRDSVGAGTDQETQYF. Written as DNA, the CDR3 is TGTGCCACCAGCAGAGATTCGGTCGGGGCGGGGACCGACCAAGAGACCCAGTACTTC.

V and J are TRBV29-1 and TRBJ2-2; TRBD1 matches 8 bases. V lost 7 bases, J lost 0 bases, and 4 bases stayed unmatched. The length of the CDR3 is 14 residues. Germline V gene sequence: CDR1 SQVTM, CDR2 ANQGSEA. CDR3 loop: CSASDRANTGELFF. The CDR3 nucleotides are TGCAGCGCCTCGGACAGGGCGAACACCGGGGAGCTGTTTTTT.